The clone carrying this T cell receptor (beta chain) has just a few counts. This CDR3 is 13 amino acids long. Trimming shortened V by 3 bases and J by 3 bases, and 9 bases separated the two germline ends. Germline assignment: CDR1 DFQATT and CDR2 SNEGSKA (reference sequence). The sample originates from a study of CD8 T cells in Susac syndrome. Overall study context: Each patient with Susac syndrome, at the time of blood draw, was therapy-naive, on corticosteroids, or on intravenous immunoglobulin alone.

Reverse transcription used roughly 0.5 to 1 ug RNA and random hexamers. TCRdb redid the calling of the immunoSEQ multiplex PCR reads with MiXCR, one entry per CDR3 protein. In the table there are approximately 80,000 distinct CDR3 sequences, 94% of which are singletons. The chain links TRBV20-1 to TRBJ1-5; D gene uncertain. Sequenced sample: CD8+ T cells from PBMCs. This receptor was obtained from a human donor with Susac syndrome. The CDR3: CSASLTTNQPQHF. CDR3 bases: TGCAGTGCTAGCCTCACCACCAATCAGCCCCAGCATTTT.